Listed here are 28 T cell receptor beta chains from one sample, sequenced in a study of cytomegalovirus exposure and HLA in healthy donors. 60 Vbeta and 13 Jbeta primers were used in PCR. Libraries were prepared by immunoSEQ multiplex PCR; TCRdb keeps only in-frame clonotypes and omits some of them. Of 60,000 to 95,000 clones in the sample, about 81% were seen once. Input material: PBMCs. Source of these receptors: a woman between 40 and 50 years old in good health and CMV-seropositive.

The chain joins TRBV18 to TRBJ2-2; 9 positions match TRBD2. This CDR3 contains 17 residues. The germline CDR1 and CDR2 sequences are KGHSH and LQKENI. V shed 1 base, J shed 5 bases, and the junction held 8 bases outside the gene matches. The DNA for the CDR3 is TGTGCCAGCTCACCACTCGTTAGCGGGGGTGTAACCGGGGAGCTGTTTTTT. It translates to CASSPLVSGGVTGELFF.

The chain is built from TRBV25-1 and TRBJ2-3; D not resolved. The CDR3 totals 13 residues. CDR1 and CDR2 from the germline V gene are MGHDK and SYGVNS. The germline V and J ends were trimmed by 6 bases and 2 bases, with 9 bases remaining between them. CDR3 coding DNA: TGTGCCAGCAGCCAGACAAACACAGATACGCAGTATTTT. Protein product: CASSQTNTDTQYF.

The chain has TRBV5-1 and TRBJ1-3; D unresolved. The CDR3 spans 14 residues. The V gene's germline CDR1 is SGHRS and CDR2 YFSETQ. V lost 0 bases to trimming and J lost 0 bases, with 4 bases between them. CDR3 DNA: TGCGCCAGCAGCTTGGCCAGCTCTGGAAACACCATATATTTT. It yields the protein CASSLASSGNTIYF.

This clone appeared once. One end of the junction is discordant with germline, which a read error may explain. The rearrangement uses TRBV29-1 and TRBJ1-2; 8 bases are a match to TRBD1. This CDR3 spans 11 amino acids. The germline CDR1 and CDR2 sequences are SQVTM and ANQGSEA. CDR3 nucleotide sequence: TGCAGCGTCGAAGGGACAGGAGGCTACACCTTC. Residues: CSVEGTGGYTF.

The chain has TRBV11-2 and TRBJ2-7; no firm D call. The CDR3 runs to 12 residues. V lost 3 bases and J lost 7, with 10 bases in between. Looked up from germline, CDR1 is SGHAT and CDR2 is FQNNGV. The CDR3, as DNA: TGTGCCAGCAGCTTGGGTTCGAGGGAGCAGTACTTC. Translated: CASSLGSREQYF.

CDR3 amino acids: CASSHGTGDPYEQYF. The CDR3 DNA sequence: TGTGCCAGCAGCCACGGGACAGGGGACCCCTACGAGCAGTACTTC. The chain uses TRBV28 and TRBJ2-5; 10 nucleotides line up with TRBD1. Matching the DNA end better, TRBJ2-7 makes the J call doubtful. This CDR3 region has 15 residues. The germline gives CDR1 MDHEN, CDR2 SYDVKM.

The chain employs TRBV9 and TRBJ2-3, with D perhaps TRBD2 (6 bases). The germline V gene has CDR1 SGDLS and CDR2 YYNGEE. Trimming pared 5 bases from V and 3 bases from J, leaving 10 bases between. This CDR3 has 13 amino acids. CDR3 DNA sequence: TGTGCCAGCAGGGGACTCCAAACAGATACGCAGTATTTT. Protein product: CASRGLQTDTQYF. The whole variable domain, remainder taken from reference TRBV9 and TRBJ2-3, is DSGVTQTPKHLITATGQRVTLRCSPRSGDLSVYWYQQSLDQGLQFLIQYYNGEERAKGNILERFSAQQFPDLHSELNLSSLELGDSALYFCASRGLQTDTQYFGPGTRLTVL.

The chain is built from TRBV28 and TRBJ1-1, with a possible D match to TRBD1 (5 bases). Germline V gene sequence: CDR1 MDHEN, CDR2 SYDVKM. The CDR3 consists of 13 residues. V lost 6 bases and J 3 bases, leaving 11 bases between the germline ends. CDR3 sequence reads: CASRNRIDTEAFF. CDR3 nucleotides: TGTGCCAGCAGAAACAGGATAGACACTGAAGCTTTCTTT.

Only a few counts were recorded for this clone. The chain employs TRBV5-1 and TRBJ1-4, with 8 bases lining up with TRBD1. CDR1 and CDR2 from the germline V gene are SGHRS and YFSETQ. The junction had 11 bases not matched to a gene; V was cut back by 5 bases and J by 8 bases. The CDR3 length is 15 residues. CDR3 in DNA: TGCGCCAGCAGTTTGTGGGGGCAGGGGGCCGAAAAACTGTTTTTT. Translated, it gives CASSLWGQGAEKLFF.

The chain employs TRBV28 and TRBJ1-5; D is perhaps TRBD1 (5 bases). Trimming left V 3 bases short and J 3 bases short, with 12 bases between. CDR1 MDHEN and CDR2 SYDVKM come from the germline V gene. There are 15 residues in the CDR3. CDR3 coding DNA: TGTGCCAGCAGTTTCGGACACAGTTTCAATCAGCCCCAGCATTTT. This encodes CASSFGHSFNQPQHF.

The chain is built from TRBV27 and TRBJ2-5, with 11 bases identical to TRBD2. CDR3 length: 15 residues. J lost 1 base, V lost 5 bases, and 3 bases had no gene match. From germline, CDR1 is MNHEY and CDR2 SMNVEV (reference sequence). The CDR3 DNA follows: TGTGCCAGCAGTCGGACTAGCGGGTCCCAAGAGACCCAGTACTTC. Protein sequence: CASSRTSGSQETQYF.

This sequence joins TRBV7-9 and TRBJ1-3; the match to TRBD1 covers 7 bases. The junction had 5 bases not matched to a gene; V was cut back by 5 bases and J by 1 base. The CDR3 spans 15 residues. From germline, CDR1 is SEHNR and CDR2 FQNEAQ (reference sequence). The CDR3 here is CASSQGQQSGNTIYF. CDR3 nucleotides: TGTGCCAGCAGCCAGGGACAGCAATCTGGAAACACCATATATTTT.

The V gene is TRBV6-4, the J gene TRBJ1-1; D gene uncertain. In germline, CDR1 is MRHNA, CDR2 SNTAGT. The CDR3 is 13 residues long. V was trimmed by 6 bases and J by 3 bases, leaving 11 bases between them. The chain's CDR3 is CASSREFDTEAFF. CDR3 DNA sequence: TGTGCCAGCAGCCGCGAGTTTGACACTGAAGCTTTCTTT.

In DNA, the CDR3 is TGTGCCAGCAGATCCGGGACAGGGATGTTTGTGGCTAATGAAAAACTGTTTTTT. Translated: CASRSGTGMFVANEKLFF. V is TRBV11-2 and J is TRBJ1-4; 9 nucleotides align to TRBD1. The CDR3 loop spans 18 amino acids. V dropped 6 bases and J dropped 3; count of bases not matched to a gene: 14. Germline V gene data show CDR1 as SGHAT and CDR2 as FQNNGV.

The rearrangement uses TRBV6-1 and TRBJ1-4, with TRBD1 identical over 8 bases. V trimming: 4 bases; J trimming: 0 bases; junction bases outside the gene matches: 1. The CDR3 has 15 residues. Germline values: CDR1 MNHNS, CDR2 SASEGT. This CDR3 reads CASSATGATNEKLFF. The CDR3 bases are TGTGCCAGCAGTGCGACAGGGGCAACTAATGAAAAACTGTTTTTT.

This chain joins TRBV12-5 and TRBJ2-2; TRBD1 matches 10 bases. CDR1 is LGHNT and CDR2 is FRNRAP in the germline V gene. The CDR3 covers 16 residues. V was clipped by 6 bases and J by 2 bases; unmatched bases: 6. CDR3 sequence (DNA): TGTGCTAGTGGCTCCGGACAGGGGGGTAACACCGGGGAGCTGTTTTTT. This encodes CASGSGQGGNTGELFF. The full variable domain, its missing parts supplied by reference TRBV12-5 and TRBJ2-2, is DARVTQTPRHKVTEMGQEVTMRCQPILGHNTVFWYRQTMMQGLELLAYFRNRAPLDDSGMPKDRFSAEMPDATLATLKIQPSEPRDSAVYFCASGSGQGGNTGELFFGEGSRLTVL.

The rearrangement joins TRBV6-1 to TRBJ1-2; D gene unclear. This CDR3 region has 15 residues. V dropped 2 bases and J dropped 6 bases, with 16 bases sitting between them. Germline V CDR1 and CDR2: MNHNS, SASEGT. DNA of the CDR3: TGTGCCAGCAGTGAAAGAGGGCCTGGGGTAGATGGCTACACCTTC. Translating it yields CASSERGPGVDGYTF.

This chain connects TRBV6-1 to TRBJ2-5; 8 nucleotides match TRBD1. The J call may be mistaken, given a closer DNA end match to TRBJ2-7. The CDR3 runs 16 residues. Per germline, CDR1 MNHNS and CDR2 SASEGT. The CDR3 DNA sequence: TGTGCCAGCAGTGATCTTTTCGGGACAGGCTCCTACGAGCAGTACTTC. Translated, it gives CASSDLFGTGSYEQYF.

The chain joins TRBV5-1 to TRBJ2-5; possible D gene TRBD2, 6 bases. The CDR3 sequence is 13 residues long. CDR1 and CDR2 (germline): SGHRS, YFSETQ. Trimming removed 3 bases from V and 2 bases from J, with 8 bases in between. CDR3 nucleotides: TGCGCCAGCAGCTCCGGGGGACAAGAGACCCAGTACTTC. Protein sequence: CASSSGGQETQYF.

The J gene is TRBJ1-1, the V gene TRBV7-9; D not resolved. The CDR3 totals 15 residues. Trimming cost V 1 base and J 1 base, with 10 bases left between them. The V gene's germline CDR1 is SEHNR and CDR2 FQNEAQ (reference sequence). The CDR3 sequence: CASSLGAASNTEAFF. The CDR3 region has the DNA TGTGCCAGCAGCTTAGGGGCAGCCTCGAACACTGAAGCTTTCTTT. Variable domain in full (rest from reference TRBV7-9 and TRBJ1-1): DTGVSQNPRHKITKRGQNVTFRCDPISEHNRLYWYRQTLGQGPEFLTYFQNEAQLEKSRLLSDRFSAERPKGSFSTLEIQRTEQGDSAMYLCASSLGAASNTEAFFGQGTRLTVV.

The rearrangement links TRBV4-2 to TRBJ2-7; TRBD2 matches 15 bases. Germline CDR1 and CDR2: LGHNA and YNFKEQ. This CDR3 comprises 18 residues. V lost 1 base, J lost 1 base, and 5 bases stayed unmatched. CDR3 protein: CASSQGTSGGVFSYEQYF. CDR3 DNA sequence: TGTGCCAGCAGCCAAGGGACTAGCGGGGGGGTTTTTTCCTACGAGCAGTACTTC.

The chain has TRBV7-9 and TRBJ2-6; TRBD1 aligns across 9 bases. Germline V gives CDR1 SEHNR, CDR2 FQNEAQ (reference sequence). J gave up 0 bases and V 5 bases, and 8 bases lay outside the gene matches. The CDR3 length is 18 residues. CDR3 nucleotide sequence: TGTGCCAGCAGCCCCAAGACGGGACAGGGCTCTGGGGCCAACGTCCTGACTTTC. Translated, it gives CASSPKTGQGSGANVLTF.

The J gene is TRBJ2-2, the V gene TRBV13; D might be TRBD1 (6 bases). CDR1 and CDR2 from the germline V gene are PRHDT and FYEKMQ (reference sequence). V was clipped by 6 bases and J by 1 base, with 9 bases between them. There are 14 residues in the CDR3. The CDR3 nucleotides are TGTGCCAGCAGAACAGGGCAGAACACCGGGGAGCTGTTTTTT. Translation gives CASRTGQNTGELFF.

The chain uses TRBV7-2 and TRBJ1-6; D perhaps matches TRBD1 (6 bases). Germline CDR1 SGHTA, CDR2 FQGNSA. The V end lost 6 bases, the J end lost 7 bases, and 10 bases lay between the germline ends. This CDR3 is 13 amino acids long. CDR3 in DNA: TGTGCCAGCAGACAGGGAGCCAATTCACCCCTCCACTTT. This gives the protein CASRQGANSPLHF.

This rearrangement joins TRBV28 to TRBJ1-1, with D possibly matching TRBD1 (6 bases). Trimming took 5 bases from V and 4 from J, leaving 14 bases between them. CDR1 is MDHEN, CDR2 SYDVKM, per germline. The CDR3 extends over 14 amino acids. The CDR3 DNA sequence: TGTGCCAGCAGTACAGCAGGGGTTGCCACTGAAGCTTTCTTT. This gives the protein CASSTAGVATEAFF.

The CDR3 bases are TGCGCCAGCAGCCAATCGTGGCCCCAAGAGACCCAGTACTTC. The encoded protein is CASSQSWPQETQYF. This sequence joins TRBV4-3 and TRBJ2-5; no clear D gene. The V gene lost 2 bases and the J gene lost 1 base, with 8 bases spanning the gap. There are 14 residues in the CDR3. Per germline, CDR1 LGHNA and CDR2 YSLEER.

This clone has a handful of counts. Other DNA sequences within the sample encode an identical CDR3. This chain joins TRBV6-6 and TRBJ2-3, with unresolved D. CDR1 is MNHNY and CDR2 is SVGAGI in the germline V gene (reference sequence). Trimming cost V 0 bases and J 2 bases, with 9 bases left between them. This CDR3 is built from 15 residues. The DNA for the CDR3 is TGTGCCAGCAGTTACTCGGGCGAGAACACAGATACGCAGTATTTT. Protein sequence: CASSYSGENTDTQYF.

The CDR3 DNA reads as TGTGCCATCACTACCGGGACAGGGGATGGCTACACCTTC. Its translation is CAITTGTGDGYTF. The chain joins TRBV10-3 to TRBJ1-2; the match to TRBD1 covers 10 bases. V shed 7 bases, J shed 6 bases, and the junction held 5 bases outside the gene matches. The CDR3 length is 13 residues. Germline-derived CDR1 and CDR2 are ENHRY and SYGVKD.